Listed below are T cell receptor beta chains from one sample, sequenced in a study of CD8 T cells in Susac syndrome. A single record per CDR3 protein comes from TCRdb applying MiXCR to the immunoSEQ multiplex PCR reads. This table has more than 150,000 distinct CDR3 sequences, around 95% appearing once. The specimen was CD8+ T cells from PBMCs. The receptors were sampled from a human donor with multiple sclerosis. The CDR3 runs from the conserved cysteine through the conserved F or W. D genes are given only for firm matches. Clone size is shown for a subset of rows, as once, few, many or a class of expanded clone.

d_call cdr3_length j_call v_call clone_size cdr3_nt cdr3_aa
NA 14 TRBJ2-7 TRBV20-1 NA TGCAGTGCTAGTTTCCGGCATACATCGTACGAGCAGTACTTC CSASFRHTSYEQYF
TRBD2 13 TRBJ2-5 TRBV20-1 NA TGCAGTGCTAGAGATAGCGGGGTGGAGACCCAGTACTTC CSARDSGVETQYF
NA 12 TRBJ2-7 TRBV20-1 NA TGCAGTGCTACAGGAGACCGATACGAGCAGTACTTC CSATGDRYEQYF
NA 12 TRBJ1-6 TRBV7-9 NA TGTGCCAGCCGGGATTCGGATTCACCCCTCCACTTT CASRDSDSPLHF
NA 16 TRBJ2-1 TRBV2 NA TGTGCCAGCAGTGAAACGGCAGGGAGCTCCTACAATGAGCAGTTCTTC CASSETAGSSYNEQFF
TRBD1 15 TRBJ2-3 TRBV27 NA TGTGCCAGCAGCGGACAGGGGGCTCGCACAGATACGCAGTATTTT CASSGQGARTDTQYF
NA 14 TRBJ2-3 TRBV20-1 NA TGCAGTGCTAGCGAAGGTGGTGAATCAGATACGCAGTATTTT CSASEGGESDTQYF
TRBD1 16 TRBJ1-2 TRBV5-1 once TGCGCCAGCATCCCCGGGACAGGGCCTTCCTTTACGGGCTACACCTTC CASIPGTGPSFTGYTF
NA 12 TRBJ2-1 TRBV20-1 once TGCAGTGCTCGACAGGTTTTGGGTGAGCAGTTCTTC CSARQVLGEQFF
NA 16 TRBJ2-7 TRBV4-1 NA TGCGCCAGCAGCCCTCTGCTAGCATACCGATCCTACGAGCAGTACTTC CASSPLLAYRSYEQYF
NA 16 TRBJ1-5 TRBV6-1 NA TGTGCCAGCAGTGATATCGGGTACAATAGCAATCAGCCCCAGCATTTT CASSDIGYNSNQPQHF
TRBD1 14 TRBJ1-2 TRBV9 NA TGTGCCAGCAGCGGGACAGGGAAGAACTATGGCTACACCTTC CASSGTGKNYGYTF
TRBD2 22 TRBJ2-3 TRBV3-1 NA TGTGCCAGCAGCCAAGATCGCGAGCTAGCGGGGGCTGCTGTCAGAACTGACGATACGCAGTATTTT CASSQDRELAGAAVRTDDTQYF
TRBD2 17 TRBJ2-1 TRBV14 once TGTGCCAGCAGCCAAGAGGAAAGCGGGGGGGGCTCGGGTGAGCAGTTCTTC CASSQEESGGGSGEQFF
TRBD1 15 TRBJ2-4 TRBV18 NA TGTGCCAGCTCACCAGGGAGGACAGGGGAAAACATTCAGTACTTC CASSPGRTGENIQYF
TRBD2 14 TRBJ2-3 TRBV13 once TGTGCCAGCAGCTTAGCGGGGGGGCCCGATACGCAGTATTTT CASSLAGGPDTQYF
NA 13 TRBJ2-7 TRBV3-1 NA TGTGCCAGCAGCCAAAATTCCGCCTACGAGCAGTACTTC CASSQNSAYEQYF
TRBD2 17 TRBJ2-2 TRBV5-1 NA TGCGCCAGCAGCTTGGCCCTAGCGGGAGCGAACACCGGGGAGCTGTTTTTT CASSLALAGANTGELFF
NA 11 TRBJ1-2 TRBV29-1 NA TGCAGTGCTCTGGGGGAAAGAGGCTACACCTTC CSALGERGYTF
NA 16 TRBJ1-1 TRBV6-1 NA TGTGCCAGCAGCATAATTAGATTGGGGACAATAACTGAAGCTTTCTTT CASSIIRLGTITEAFF
NA 15 TRBJ1-4 TRBV20-1 NA TGCAGTGCTAGAGAAGGGTCAGGGGAAAGTGAAAAACTGTTTTTT CSAREGSGESEKLFF
TRBD1 15 TRBJ1-1 TRBV23-1 NA TGCGCCAGCAGTCAATCTGACAGGGGGGATACTGAAGCTTTCTTT CASSQSDRGDTEAFF
NA 15 TRBJ1-4 TRBV7-9 NA TGTGCCAGCAGCTCGACACGGATGAGAGGCGAAAAACTGTTTTTT CASSSTRMRGEKLFF
TRBD1 16 TRBJ1-1 TRBV3-1 NA TGTGCCAGCAGTGAAGACAGGGGAGATATGAACACTGAAGCTTTCTTT CASSEDRGDMNTEAFF
NA 16 TRBJ2-5 TRBV12-3/TRBV12-4 NA TGTGCCAGCAGTTTAGGCCCCCGGACGGACCAAGAGACCCAGTACTTC CASSLGPRTDQETQYF
NA 14 TRBJ1-1 TRBV6-2/TRBV6-3 NA TGTGCCAGCAGATCCATCGACGAGAACACTGAAGCTTTCTTT CASRSIDENTEAFF
NA 14 TRBJ2-7 TRBV15 NA TGTGCCACCAGCAGCCGCGACAAATCCTACGAGCAGTACTTC CATSSRDKSYEQYF
TRBD1 14 TRBJ2-4 TRBV3-1 NA TGTGCCAGCAGCGGACAGGGAAGTTTGAACATTCAGTACTTC CASSGQGSLNIQYF
NA 14 TRBJ2-7 TRBV5-6 NA TGTGCCAGCAGCTTGTACGCTATGTTCTACGAGCAGTACTTC CASSLYAMFYEQYF
NA 14 TRBJ2-3 TRBV3-1 once TGTGCCAGCAGCCGAGCGGTGGAGGGGGATACGCAGTATTTT CASSRAVEGDTQYF
TRBD1 13 TRBJ2-1 TRBV29-1 NA TGCAGCGTTGATAATTACAGGGGTGAGGAGCAGTTCTTC CSVDNYRGEEQFF
NA 12 TRBJ2-1 TRBV3-1 NA TGTGCCAGCAGCCCAGGACGGGGCGGGCAGTTCTTC CASSPGRGGQFF
NA 14 TRBJ1-6 TRBV9 NA TGTGCCAGCAGCCAGAGCTCCTATAATTCACCCCTCCACTTT CASSQSSYNSPLHF
NA 13 TRBJ2-7 TRBV29-1 NA TGCAGCGTAACCACGTCTCGCGGCTACGAGCAGTACTTC CSVTTSRGYEQYF
NA 12 TRBJ1-1 TRBV13 NA TGTGCCAGCAGGACCCCAGGGGCTGAAGCTTTCTTT CASRTPGAEAFF
NA 17 TRBJ2-6 TRBV12-3/TRBV12-4 NA TGTGCCAGCAGACCCGTTAGGAAAGGTTCTGGGGCCAACGTCCTGACTTTC CASRPVRKGSGANVLTF
NA 17 TRBJ1-1 TRBV6-5 NA TGTGCCAGCAGTTACTCGATCAGGGTTGGACGTAGCACTGAAGCTTTCTTT CASSYSIRVGRSTEAFF
NA 16 TRBJ2-7 TRBV20-1 NA TGCAGTGCTAGAGGGGGCCGGGACGTTCGACCCTACGAGCAGTACTTC CSARGGRDVRPYEQYF
TRBD1 14 TRBJ2-5 TRBV27 NA TGTGCCAGCGGGACAGGGGGTTGGCAAGAGACCCAGTACTTC CASGTGGWQETQYF
NA 16 TRBJ2-1 TRBV3-1 NA TGTGCCAGCAGCCCTCAGGGGGGGCGGGCATACAATGAGCAGTTCTTC CASSPQGGRAYNEQFF
NA 11 TRBJ1-1 TRBV30 NA TGTGCCTCAAGAGAACAGGGTGAAGCTTTCTTT CASREQGEAFF
TRBD1 13 TRBJ1-1 TRBV6-5 NA TGTGCCAGCAGCCCCGACAGGGTCACTGAAGCTTTCTTT CASSPDRVTEAFF
TRBD1 13 TRBJ2-1 TRBV12-3/TRBV12-4 NA TGTGCCAGCAGTTTTAACAGGGGGCTTGAGCAGTTCTTC CASSFNRGLEQFF
NA 14 TRBJ1-5 TRBV2 NA TGTGCCAGCAGTGTATTGGACAGCAATCAGCCCCAGCATTTT CASSVLDSNQPQHF
TRBD1 14 TRBJ2-3 TRBV30 once TGTGCCTGGACGACAGGGCCAAGCACAGATACGCAGTATTTT CAWTTGPSTDTQYF
TRBD1 18 TRBJ2-1 TRBV2 NA TGTGCCAGCAGTGAGGATTCTGGGGGACAGAAGTGGTACAATGAGCAGTTCTTC CASSEDSGGQKWYNEQFF
NA 15 TRBJ2-5 TRBV11-2 NA TGTGCCAGCAGCAACCACTGGGACACTCAAGAGACCCAGTACTTC CASSNHWDTQETQYF
TRBD1 13 TRBJ2-1 TRBV29-1 NA TGCAGCGTTCCGGACAGGGGGAACAATGAGCAGTTCTTC CSVPDRGNNEQFF
NA 12 TRBJ1-5 TRBV11-3 NA TGTGCCAGCGCAAATAGCAATCAGCCCCAGCATTTT CASANSNQPQHF
TRBD2 15 TRBJ2-2 TRBV27 NA TGTGCCAGCAGTTGGGGCGGGGGGGCCCACGGGGAGCTGTTTTTT CASSWGGGAHGELFF
TRBD1 15 TRBJ2-7 TRBV27 NA TGTGCCAGCTCCGGGACAGGGGGTATTGGTTTCGAGCAGTACTTC CASSGTGGIGFEQYF
NA 14 TRBJ1-1 TRBV19 NA TGTGCCAGTAGTACGCAGGGGTCGGCACCGGAAGCTTTCTTT CASSTQGSAPEAFF
NA 15 TRBJ1-1 TRBV20-1 NA TGCAGTGCTAGATGGGACGAGACGGGGAACACTGAAGCTTTCTTT CSARWDETGNTEAFF
NA 12 TRBJ1-2 TRBV29-1 NA TGCAGCGACACTGCGGGCGGCTATGGCTACACCTTC CSDTAGGYGYTF
TRBD1 15 TRBJ2-7 TRBV7-2 NA TGTGCCAGCAGACTTACAGGGGACCTTTCCTACGAGCAGTACTTC CASRLTGDLSYEQYF
NA 16 TRBJ2-3 TRBV20-1 NA TGCAGTGCTAGAGATCTGGGGGGTTATCGGCCAGATACGCAGTATTTT CSARDLGGYRPDTQYF
NA 14 TRBJ2-5 TRBV3-1 NA TGTGCCAGCAGCATCCCGGACAGCCAAGAGACCCAGTACTTC CASSIPDSQETQYF
NA 15 TRBJ2-1 TRBV5-6 NA TGTGCCAGCAGCTTGCTGGCTAGGAGGGTGGATGAGCAGTTCTTC CASSLLARRVDEQFF